This T cell receptor (beta chain) stems from a study of cytomegalovirus exposure and HLA in healthy donors. Study-level findings and limits: Confirmation was obtained in vitro that a few CMV-associated chains are specific for CMV antigens. Some public TCRs appeared in many individuals, while most sequences were rare. Most likely, a cluster of highly shared sequence variants arose as a sequencing artifact.

It was with 60 Vbeta and 13 Jbeta primers that the PCR ran. Here immunoSEQ multiplex PCR was the method, and the copy in TCRdb shows in-frame clones only, minus some. In the table there are about 160,000 clones, 75% to 85% of which are singletons. From germline, CDR1 is SGHAT and CDR2 FQNNGV. The CDR3 sequence is 15 residues long. Note on this clone: Its cognate antigen is unknown. One junction end does not reproduce the germline sequence, and a read error may be involved.

This clonotype was obtained from a man aged 50 to 59 in good health and CMV-seropositive. The genes are TRBV11-2 and TRBJ1-1, with D possibly TRBD1 on 6 matching bases. The specimen was PBMCs. For the CDR3, the DNA is TGTGCCAGCAGCTTAGATACAGGGCTGAACCCTGAAGCTTTCTTT. Translating it yields CASSLDTGLNPEAFF.